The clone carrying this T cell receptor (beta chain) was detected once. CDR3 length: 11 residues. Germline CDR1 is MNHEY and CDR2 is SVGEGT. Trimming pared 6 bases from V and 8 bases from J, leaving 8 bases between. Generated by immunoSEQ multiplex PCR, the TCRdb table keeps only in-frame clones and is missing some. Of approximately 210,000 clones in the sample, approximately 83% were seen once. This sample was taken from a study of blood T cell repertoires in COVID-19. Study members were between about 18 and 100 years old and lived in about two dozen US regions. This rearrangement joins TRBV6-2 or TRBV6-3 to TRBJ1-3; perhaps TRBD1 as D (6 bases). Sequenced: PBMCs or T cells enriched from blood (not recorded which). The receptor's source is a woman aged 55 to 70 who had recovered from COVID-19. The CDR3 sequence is CASSNRDTIYF. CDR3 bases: TGTGCCAGCAGCAACAGGGACACCATATATTTT.